This T cell receptor (beta chain) appears in the sequencing data of a study of Ad26.COV2.S vaccination and SARS-CoV-2 variants. As to this clone: Antigen unknown.

The table came from immunoSEQ multiplex PCR; TCRdb's copy has only in-frame clones and leaves some out. Found here are about 180,000 clones, around 90% of them singletons; the top ten hold less than 6%. V lost 5 bases and J 0 bases, leaving 17 bases between the germline ends. The germline CDR1 and CDR2 sequences are SEHNR and FQNEAQ (reference sequence). This CDR3 comprises 16 residues. Study-wide results and limits: Overall T cell responses may have been underestimated by the analyses of TCR breadth and depth. Spike-specific TCR breadth was greater in vaccine than placebo recipients. It was reported that spike-specific CD8+ and CD4+ T cell responses were substantially broad after vaccination. Across vaccine and placebo recipients, the breadth of non-spike TCRs was similar.

The chain joins TRBV7-9 to TRBJ2-7; either TRBD1 or TRBD2 may supply D (6 bases each). The clonotype originates from a human donor who had recovered from COVID-19. The sequenced sample was peripheral blood, obtained after recovery from COVID-19. This CDR3 reads CASSESTGLRSYEQYF. The CDR3 DNA sequence: TGTGCCAGCAGCGAGTCGACAGGACTACGCTCCTACGAGCAGTACTTC. Filled out from reference TRBV7-9 and TRBJ2-7, the complete variable domain reads DTGVSQNPRHKITKRGQNVTFRCDPISEHNRLYWYRQTLGQGPEFLTYFQNEAQLEKSRLLSDRFSAERPKGSFSTLEIQRTEQGDSAMYLCASSESTGLRSYEQYFGPGTRLTVT.